This section outlines one T cell receptor (beta chain) sequence together with its context. Other DNA sequences within the sample encode an identical CDR3. Trimming pared 6 bases from V and 0 bases from J, leaving 8 bases between. The CDR3 is 13 residues long. Under the authors' procedure: By means of reference gene primer amplification, nucleated cell counts were estimated. TCRdb keeps only in-frame clones here, not all; method: immunoSEQ multiplex PCR. V and J calls and clone size are copied from that table; D and trimming were computed from the DNA. The sample shows approximately 60,000 clones, over 80% of them seen only once. This specimen comes from a study of blood T cell repertoires in COVID-19. Study details: Italy, Spain and the United States were the sources of the convalescent and acute COVID-19 samples. PBMCs, B-cell-depleted T cells, or T cells provided the cDNA or gDNA that made up the material.

The TCR was taken from an elderly woman with acute or convalescent COVID-19. The chain is built from TRBV12-3 or TRBV12-4 and TRBJ1-1, with D unresolved. The material sequenced was peripheral blood. Here the CDR3 DNA reads TGTGCCAGCAGCCCCCCCTTGAACACTGAAGCTTTCTTT. Translation: CASSPPLNTEAFF.